The table lists the clone carrying this TCR beta chain with a few counts. Its antigen is undetermined. Trimming removed 5 bases from V and 0 bases from J, with 8 bases in between. Germline CDR1 is SQVTM and CDR2 is ANQGSEA. The CDR3 is 13 residues long. The data originate from a study of OX40 agonist ivuxolimab in advanced cancers. Study overall: Three dose-escalation patients had partial responses: one with hepatocellular carcinoma and two with cutaneous melanoma. Notes on the study in general: Low clonal expansion, among the lowest seen, marked partial responders at 0.1-3.0 mg/kg.

The method was immunoSEQ multiplex PCR; TCRdb's version includes in-frame clones alone and lacks a portion of them. The sample lists about 91,000 clones, 70% to 90% occurring once. The receptor was derived from an adult with an advanced solid tumor such as melanoma, head and neck, liver or kidney cancer. This chain connects TRBV29-1 to TRBJ2-1; the D gene is possibly TRBD1 (5 bases). The sequences come from CD4+ or CD8+ T cells sorted from blood, collected in a trial of the OX40 agonist ivuxolimab. CDR3 amino acids: CSVSDSSYNEQFF. As DNA, the CDR3 is TGCAGCGTTAGCGACAGCTCCTACAATGAGCAGTTCTTC.